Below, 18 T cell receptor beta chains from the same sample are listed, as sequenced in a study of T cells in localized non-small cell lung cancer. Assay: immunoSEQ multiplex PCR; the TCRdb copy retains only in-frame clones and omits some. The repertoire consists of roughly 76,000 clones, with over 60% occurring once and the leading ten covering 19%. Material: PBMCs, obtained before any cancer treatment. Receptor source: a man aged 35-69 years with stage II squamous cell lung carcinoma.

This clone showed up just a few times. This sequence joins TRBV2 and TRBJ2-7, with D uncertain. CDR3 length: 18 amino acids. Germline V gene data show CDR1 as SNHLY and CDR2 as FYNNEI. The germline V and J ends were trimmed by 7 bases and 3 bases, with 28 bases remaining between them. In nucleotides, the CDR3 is TGTGCCAGCATTACCGGACCTCCCACCCGGTCATCTAGCTACGAGCAGTACTTC. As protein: CASITGPPTRSSSYEQYF.

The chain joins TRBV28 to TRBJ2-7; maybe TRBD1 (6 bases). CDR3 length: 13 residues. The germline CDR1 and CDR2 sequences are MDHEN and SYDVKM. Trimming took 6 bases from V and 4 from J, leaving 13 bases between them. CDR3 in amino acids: CASSRRGRYEQYF. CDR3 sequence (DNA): TGTGCCAGCAGCCGCAGGGGCCGTTACGAGCAGTACTTC.

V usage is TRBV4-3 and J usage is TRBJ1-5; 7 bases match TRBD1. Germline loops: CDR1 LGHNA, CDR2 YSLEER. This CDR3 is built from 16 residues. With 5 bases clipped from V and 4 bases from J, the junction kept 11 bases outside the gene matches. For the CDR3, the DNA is TGCGCCAGCAGCTCACCGAAGGGGGCGCGGAATCAGCCCCAGCATTTT. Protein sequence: CASSSPKGARNQPQHF.

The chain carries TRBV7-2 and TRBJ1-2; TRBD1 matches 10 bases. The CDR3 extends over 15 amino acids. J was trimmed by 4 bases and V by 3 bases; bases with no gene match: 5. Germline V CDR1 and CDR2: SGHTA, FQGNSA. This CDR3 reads CASSLPGTGVYGYTF. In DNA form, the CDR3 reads TGTGCCAGCAGCTTGCCCGGGACAGGGGTCTATGGCTACACCTTC.

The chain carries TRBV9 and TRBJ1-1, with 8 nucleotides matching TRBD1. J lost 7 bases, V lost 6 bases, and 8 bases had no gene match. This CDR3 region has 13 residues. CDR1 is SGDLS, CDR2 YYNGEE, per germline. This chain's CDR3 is CASTLGQGGEAFF. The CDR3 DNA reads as TGTGCCAGCACCCTCGGACAGGGAGGTGAAGCTTTCTTT.

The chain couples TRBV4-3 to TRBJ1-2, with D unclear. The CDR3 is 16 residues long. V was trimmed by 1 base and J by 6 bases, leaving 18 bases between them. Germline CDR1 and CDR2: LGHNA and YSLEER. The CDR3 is CASSQARGPWWNGYTF. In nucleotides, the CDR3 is TGCGCCAGCAGCCAAGCCCGGGGTCCATGGTGGAATGGCTACACCTTC.

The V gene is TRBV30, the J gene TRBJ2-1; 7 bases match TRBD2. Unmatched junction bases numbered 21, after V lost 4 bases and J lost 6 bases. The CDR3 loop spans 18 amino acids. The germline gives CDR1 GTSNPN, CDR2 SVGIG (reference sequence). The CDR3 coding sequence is TGTGCCTGGACAGTACCGATACGACTAGGGCGGGAGATCAATGAGCAGTTCTTC. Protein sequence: CAWTVPIRLGREINEQFF.

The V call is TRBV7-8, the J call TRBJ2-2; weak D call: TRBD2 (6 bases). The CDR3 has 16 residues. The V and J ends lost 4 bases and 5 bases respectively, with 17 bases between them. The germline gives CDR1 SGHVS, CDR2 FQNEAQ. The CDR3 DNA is TGTGCCAGCAGCTCTAGACTAGGAAGTAGGACCGGGGAGCTGTTTTTT. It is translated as CASSSRLGSRTGELFF.

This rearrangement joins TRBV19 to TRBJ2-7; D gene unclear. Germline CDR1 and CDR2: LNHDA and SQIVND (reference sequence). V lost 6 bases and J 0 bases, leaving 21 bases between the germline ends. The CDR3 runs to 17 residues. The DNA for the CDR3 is TGTGCCAGTAGCATTTCTCACCCTCTATCCTCCTCCTACGAGCAGTACTTC. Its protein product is CASSISHPLSSSYEQYF.

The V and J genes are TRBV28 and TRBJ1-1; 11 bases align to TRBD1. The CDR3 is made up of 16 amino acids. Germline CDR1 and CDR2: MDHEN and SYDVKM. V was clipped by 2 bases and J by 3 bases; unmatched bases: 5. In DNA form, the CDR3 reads TGTGCCAGCAGTTTAGGGACAGGGGGATCGTACACTGAAGCTTTCTTT. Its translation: CASSLGTGGSYTEAFF.

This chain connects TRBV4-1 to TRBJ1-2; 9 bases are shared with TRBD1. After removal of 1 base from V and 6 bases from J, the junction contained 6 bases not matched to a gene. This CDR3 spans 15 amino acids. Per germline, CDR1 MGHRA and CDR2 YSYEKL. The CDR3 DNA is TGCGCCAGCAGCCAAGTATATGGGACAGGGAATGGCTACACCTTC. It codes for CASSQVYGTGNGYTF.

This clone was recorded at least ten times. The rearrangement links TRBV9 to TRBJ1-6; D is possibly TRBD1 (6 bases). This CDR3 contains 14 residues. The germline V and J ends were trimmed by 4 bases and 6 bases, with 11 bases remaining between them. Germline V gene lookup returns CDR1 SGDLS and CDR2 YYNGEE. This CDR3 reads CASSPQGSNSPLHF. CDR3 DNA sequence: TGTGCCAGCAGCCCACAGGGCAGTAATTCACCCCTCCACTTT.

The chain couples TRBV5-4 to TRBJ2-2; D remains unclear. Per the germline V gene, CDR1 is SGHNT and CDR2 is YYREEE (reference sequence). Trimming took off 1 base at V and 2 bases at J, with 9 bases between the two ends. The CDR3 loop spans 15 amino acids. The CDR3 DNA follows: TGTGCCAGCAGCTTGACCCGATCCAACACCGGGGAGCTGTTTTTT. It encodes CASSLTRSNTGELFF.

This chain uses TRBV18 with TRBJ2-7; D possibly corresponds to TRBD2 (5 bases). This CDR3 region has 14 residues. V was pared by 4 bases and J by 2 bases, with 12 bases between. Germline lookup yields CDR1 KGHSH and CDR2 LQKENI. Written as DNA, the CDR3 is TGTGCCAGCTCACAATTCGACTACGCCTACGAGCAGTACTTC. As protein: CASSQFDYAYEQYF.

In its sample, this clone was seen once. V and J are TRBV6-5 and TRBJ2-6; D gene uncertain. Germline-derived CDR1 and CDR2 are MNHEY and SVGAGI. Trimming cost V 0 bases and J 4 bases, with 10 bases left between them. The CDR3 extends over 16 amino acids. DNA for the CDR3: TGTGCCAGCAGTTACTCGATATCAGGCGGGGCCAACGTCCTGACTTTC. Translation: CASSYSISGGANVLTF.

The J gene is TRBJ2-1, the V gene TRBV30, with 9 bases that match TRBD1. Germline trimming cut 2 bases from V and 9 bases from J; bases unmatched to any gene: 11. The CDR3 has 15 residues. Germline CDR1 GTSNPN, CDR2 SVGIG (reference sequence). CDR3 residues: CAWSLLGTGPAEQFF. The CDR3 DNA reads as TGTGCCTGGAGTCTCCTCGGGACAGGGCCGGCTGAGCAGTTCTTC. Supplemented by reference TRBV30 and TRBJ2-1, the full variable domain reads SQTIHQWPATLVQPVGSPLSLECTVEGTSNPNLYWYRQAAGRGLQLLFYSVGIGQISSEVPQNLSASRPQDRQFILSSKKLLLSDSGFYLCAWSLLGTGPAEQFFGPGTRLTVL.

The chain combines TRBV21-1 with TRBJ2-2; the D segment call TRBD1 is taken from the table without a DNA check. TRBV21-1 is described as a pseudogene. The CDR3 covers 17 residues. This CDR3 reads CASSKARRGRDTGELFF. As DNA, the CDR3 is TGTGCCAGCAGCAAAGCGAGGAGGGGGCGCGACACCGGGGAGCTGTTTTTT.

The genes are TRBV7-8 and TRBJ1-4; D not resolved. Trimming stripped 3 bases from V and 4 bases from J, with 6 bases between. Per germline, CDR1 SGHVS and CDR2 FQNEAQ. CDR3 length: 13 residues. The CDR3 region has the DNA TGTGCCAGCAGCTTCAGATATAATGAAAAACTGTTTTTT. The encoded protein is CASSFRYNEKLFF.